Shown below are 17 T cell receptor beta chains from a single sample sequenced in a study of response to subunit inactivated influenza vaccine. One entry per CDR3 protein, called by TCRdb with MiXCR from the RT-PCR reads. The top ten clones hold roughly 10% of a sample with roughly 790,000 distinct CDR3 sequences, over 20% of them seen once. The starting material was PBMCs from blood, obtained 5 days after vaccination. The receptors originated from a man aged 45 to 65 who received an inactivated influenza vaccine.

V is TRBV28 and J is TRBJ2-7; unclear D gene. This CDR3 spans 13 amino acids. Germline CDR1 MDHEN, CDR2 SYDVKM. Deletions cut 6 bases from V and 4 bases from J, with 13 bases between. In DNA form, the CDR3 reads TGTGCCAGCAGCTCCCCAGTCCAGTACGAGCAGTACTTC. It is translated as CASSSPVQYEQYF.

There are a few counts of this clonotype. This chain links TRBV7-6 with TRBJ1-6; D unclear. V was shortened by 2 bases and J by 10 bases, with 6 bases between the two germline ends. The CDR3 runs 12 residues. The germline V gene encodes CDR1 SGHVS and CDR2 FNYEAQ. The CDR3 region is CASSLNGSPLHF. The CDR3 DNA is TGTGCCAGCAGCTTAAACGGATCACCCCTCCACTTT.

The CDR3 is CASSPNRGTNSPLHF. In DNA form, the CDR3 reads TGTGCCAGCAGTCCCAACAGGGGGACTAATTCACCCCTCCACTTT. The gene calls are TRBV6-1 and TRBJ1-6; TRBD1 aligns across 8 bases. The CDR3 extends over 15 amino acids. V dropped 5 bases and J dropped 6; count of bases not matched to a gene: 6. CDR1 and CDR2 (germline): MNHNS, SASEGT.

This clonotype turned up a few times. The gene calls are TRBV12-3 or TRBV12-4 and TRBJ2-1, with D unclear. CDR3 length: 15 residues. Trimming removed 5 bases at V and 0 bases at J, with 11 bases between. DNA of the CDR3: TGTGCCAGCAGTCCAGGATTCGACTCCTACAATGAGCAGTTCTTC. This translates into CASSPGFDSYNEQFF.

The chain employs TRBV4-2 and TRBJ2-3, with 16 bases lining up with TRBD2. J gave up 2 bases and V 6 bases, and 8 bases lay outside the gene matches. The length of the CDR3 is 18 residues. Germline assignment: CDR1 LGHNA and CDR2 YNFKEQ. CDR3 in DNA: TGTGCCAGCAGAACCGGGACTAGCGGGGGGGCGTCCACAGATACGCAGTATTTT. Protein product: CASRTGTSGGASTDTQYF.

This clonotype was counted ten times or more. The chain joins TRBV3-1 to TRBJ2-5; no clear D gene. The CDR3 is made up of 17 amino acids. CDR1 is LGHDT, CDR2 YNNKEL, per germline (reference sequence). V was shortened by 1 base and J by 5 bases, with 20 bases between the two germline ends. CDR3 loop: CASSQGAFAWRAETQYF. The CDR3 DNA reads TGTGCCAGCAGCCAAGGAGCGTTCGCATGGAGAGCTGAGACCCAGTACTTC.

The gene calls are TRBV4-1 and TRBJ2-3, with a possible D match to TRBD2 (6 bases). CDR1 is MGHRA, CDR2 YSYEKL, per germline. V lost 3 bases to trimming and J lost 2 bases, with 15 bases between them. The CDR3 loop spans 16 amino acids. The CDR3 loop is CASSQYRDSYTDTQYF. CDR3 DNA sequence: TGCGCCAGCAGCCAGTACCGGGACTCCTACACAGATACGCAGTATTTT.

The chain links TRBV28 to TRBJ2-5; tentatively, D is TRBD1 or TRBD2 (5 bases each). V shed 7 bases and J shed 5 bases, with 14 bases lying between them. Germline V gives CDR1 MDHEN, CDR2 SYDVKM. The CDR3 is 13 residues long. The CDR3, as DNA: TGTGCCAGCAATGGGGGTTTATTGGAGACCCAGTACTTC. It specifies CASNGGLLETQYF.

J is TRBJ2-7 and V is TRBV20-1, with 9 positions matching TRBD1. Germline V gene data show CDR1 as DFQATT and CDR2 as SNEGSKA (reference sequence). The CDR3 totals 16 residues. Unmatched junction bases numbered 14, after V lost 6 bases and J lost 2 bases. The CDR3, as DNA: TGCAGTGCCCAATTGGACAGGGGTCTAGCGGCCTACGAGCAGTACTTC. Amino acids: CSAQLDRGLAAYEQYF.

This clonotype was seen only a few times. In DNA form, the CDR3 reads TGTGCCAGCAGCCAAGATATCCTAGGGCCCCAGCATTTT. Its protein is CASSQDILGPQHF. This rearrangement joins TRBV3-1 to TRBJ1-5; D gene uncertain. The V and J ends lost 0 bases and 9 bases respectively, with 9 bases between them. The CDR3 consists of 13 residues. Germline V CDR1 and CDR2: LGHDT, YNNKEL (reference sequence).

V is TRBV7-2 and J is TRBJ2-5, with D perhaps TRBD1 (5 bases). This CDR3 is 14 amino acids long. Trimming shortened V by 1 base and J by 4 bases, and 10 bases separated the two germline ends. The V gene's germline CDR1 is SGHTA and CDR2 FQGNSA. For the CDR3, the DNA is TGTGCCAGCAGCTTAGTTGTGGGGCGAGAGACCCAGTACTTC. Encoded protein: CASSLVVGRETQYF.

This chain links TRBV20-1 with TRBJ2-7, with 11 bases fitting TRBD2. V shed 5 bases, J shed 3 bases, and the junction held 15 bases outside the gene matches. Germline V gene lookup returns CDR1 DFQATT and CDR2 SNEGSKA (reference sequence). The length of the CDR3 is 17 residues. The CDR3: CSAHSRLGTSGLYEQYF. In DNA, the CDR3 is TGCAGTGCTCACTCGAGACTAGGGACTAGCGGACTCTACGAGCAGTACTTC.

This clonotype has a count of ten or more. V usage is TRBV10-3 and J usage is TRBJ1-4; D unclear. V lost 2 bases, J lost 14 bases, and 9 bases lay in between. Germline CDR1 reads ENHRY; CDR2 reads SYGVKD. This CDR3 spans 11 amino acids. DNA for the CDR3: TGTGCCATCAGTGAGGGGGAAAGGCTGTTTTTT. Protein product: CAISEGERLFF.

J is TRBJ2-7 and V is TRBV4-3; D remains unclear. Trimming pared 1 base from V and 3 bases from J, leaving 16 bases between. Per germline, CDR1 LGHNA and CDR2 YSLEER. CDR3 length: 16 residues. DNA of the CDR3: TGCGCCAGCAGCCAAGGTCTCTCAGGAACATTCTACGAGCAGTACTTC. This translates into CASSQGLSGTFYEQYF.

Worth noting for this clonotype: A read error may explain this, as a much larger clone is one base away. This chain joins TRBV6-5 and TRBJ1-2; D is perhaps TRBD1 (5 bases). Germline loops: CDR1 MNHEY, CDR2 SVGAGI. Between the trimmed V and J ends, which lost 2 bases and 4 bases, there was a span of 8 bases. This CDR3 has 13 amino acids. The CDR3 region is CASSYGGFYGYTF. For the CDR3, the DNA is TGTGCCAGCAGTTACGGGGGGTTCTATGGCTACACCTTC.

The rearrangement links TRBV20-1 to TRBJ2-1, with 7 bases matching TRBD2. The CDR3 length is 15 residues. Trimming at V came to 1 base and at J to 8 bases, leaving 11 bases not matched to a gene. Germline CDR1 is DFQATT and CDR2 is SNEGSKA (reference sequence). The CDR3 region is CSARASLAFGDEQFF. In nucleotides, the CDR3 is TGCAGTGCTAGAGCCTCACTAGCGTTCGGGGATGAGCAGTTCTTC.

This clonotype was seen a handful of times. The CDR3 loop is CASSRVGRGSYEQYF. CDR3 nucleotides: TGTGCCAGCAGTCGCGTAGGCAGGGGTTCCTACGAGCAGTACTTC. This chain uses TRBV13 with TRBJ2-7, with D possibly matching TRBD1 (6 bases). Trimming took 6 bases from V and 1 from J, leaving 16 bases between them. This CDR3 spans 15 amino acids. The germline gives CDR1 PRHDT, CDR2 FYEKMQ (reference sequence).